The 27 T cell receptor beta chains in this list originate from one sample, sequenced in a study of control samples from healthy donors and cancer patients. Measured with immunoSEQ multiplex PCR; TCRdb has only the in-frame clones, and not every one. The sample includes approximately 45,000 clones, 91% of them seen just once. The source material was PBMCs. All receptors derive from a woman aged 40 to 49 with head and neck cancer.

The count of this clone is one. The chain combines TRBV4-1 with TRBJ2-3; D is uncertain. The CDR3 covers 15 residues. Germline assignment: CDR1 MGHRA and CDR2 YSYEKL. Deletions cut 0 bases from V and 0 bases from J, with 7 bases between. CDR3 in DNA: TGCGCCAGCAGCCAAGAGTTAGGGAGCACAGATACGCAGTATTTT. Residues: CASSQELGSTDTQYF.

The chain has TRBV5-1 and TRBJ1-4, with D perhaps TRBD1 (5 bases). Trimming pared 0 bases from V and 4 bases from J, leaving 13 bases between. Germline V gene sequence: CDR1 SGHRS, CDR2 YFSETQ. The CDR3 covers 16 residues. The CDR3 spells CASSLALGVDNEKLFF. The CDR3 DNA sequence: TGCGCCAGCAGCTTGGCATTGGGGGTGGATAATGAAAAACTGTTTTTT.

The chain employs TRBV6-1 and TRBJ2-1; tentatively, D is TRBD2 (6 bases). V lost 1 base and J 12 bases, leaving 13 bases between the germline ends. This CDR3 has 13 residues. CDR1 and CDR2 (germline): MNHNS, SASEGT. The CDR3 DNA reads as TGTGCCAGCAGTGAAGTGGGAGGATTTGGGCAGTTCTTC. This encodes CASSEVGGFGQFF.

The V call is TRBV7-5, the J call TRBJ1-2; the D segment call TRBD1 is taken from the table without a DNA check. TRBV7-5 is a documented pseudogene. The CDR3 spans 17 residues. Written as DNA, the CDR3 is TGTGTCAGAAGCTTAGCCCGTACAGGGGGGCGGTTCTATGGCTACACCTTC. It specifies CVRSLARTGGRFYGYTF.

The chain links TRBV19 to TRBJ1-4; maybe TRBD1 (6 bases). CDR1 LNHDA and CDR2 SQIVND come from the germline V gene (reference sequence). V gave up 3 bases and J gave up 8 bases, with 13 bases separating them. This CDR3 comprises 14 residues. CDR3 protein: CASSIGRGTEKLFF. The CDR3 region has the DNA TGTGCCAGTAGTATTGGCAGGGGCACCGAAAAACTGTTTTTT.

V is TRBV27 and J is TRBJ2-1; 10 bases are a match to TRBD1. The CDR3 is made up of 15 amino acids. CDR1 MNHEY and CDR2 SMNVEV come from the germline V gene (reference sequence). V lost 8 bases to trimming and J lost 8 bases; unmatched junction nucleotides: 12. The CDR3 DNA sequence: TGTGCCAGCTCCTCCCTCCGGGACAGGGGCCATGAGCAGTTCTTC. The encoded protein is CASSSLRDRGHEQFF.

V is TRBV28 and J is TRBJ2-7; 13 positions match TRBD2. CDR1 and CDR2 from the germline V gene are MDHEN and SYDVKM. The V and J ends lost 3 bases and 3 bases, in that order; junction bases with no gene match: 17. The CDR3 is 20 amino acids. The CDR3 bases are TGTGCCAGCAGTTTTGCTACTAGGACTAGCGGGGGTAACGGGGACTACGAGCAGTACTTC. As protein: CASSFATRTSGGNGDYEQYF.

The chain recombines TRBV3-1 (or the pseudogene TRBV3-2) with TRBJ2-3; D not resolved. This CDR3 is 19 amino acids long. Germline CDR1 LGHDT, CDR2 YNNKEL (reference sequence). Trimming took off 0 bases at V and 2 bases at J, with 21 bases between the two ends. The chain's CDR3 is CASSQDGVIRSRLTDTQYF. The CDR3 bases are TGTGCCAGCAGCCAAGATGGGGTAATCAGAAGTAGACTCACAGATACGCAGTATTTT.

The chain combines TRBV5-4 with TRBJ2-1; D is perhaps TRBD1 (5 bases). CDR1 is SGHNT, CDR2 YYREEE, per germline (reference sequence). V lost 1 base and J 0 bases, leaving 11 bases between the germline ends. The CDR3 loop spans 16 amino acids. This CDR3 reads CASSLLKGNSYNEQFF. The CDR3, as DNA: TGTGCCAGCAGCTTGTTGAAGGGGAACTCCTACAATGAGCAGTTCTTC.

This chain uses TRBV27 with TRBJ2-5, with a tentative D call TRBD1 (5 bases). The V gene lost 5 bases and the J gene lost 7 bases, with 14 bases spanning the gap. The CDR3 has 13 residues. Germline V gene sequence: CDR1 MNHEY, CDR2 SMNVEV (reference sequence). This CDR3 reads CASSPRAIGTQYF. For the CDR3, the DNA is TGTGCCAGCAGTCCCAGGGCGATTGGGACCCAGTACTTC.

The rearrangement links TRBV18 to TRBJ1-3; the D is unclear. Germline CDR1 is KGHSH and CDR2 is LQKENI. This CDR3 is 15 amino acids long. V was trimmed by 0 bases and J by 4 bases, leaving 10 bases between them. The CDR3 sequence: CASSPPPQSGNTIYF. The CDR3 DNA reads TGTGCCAGCTCACCACCTCCTCAAAGCGGAAACACCATATATTTT. Full variable domain (remainder filled in from reference TRBV18 and TRBJ1-3): NAGVMQNPRHLVRRRGQEARLRCSPMKGHSHVYWYRQLPEEGLKFMVYLQKENIIDESGMPKERFSAEFPKEGPSILRIQQVVRGDSAAYFCASSPPPQSGNTIYFGEGSWLTVV.

The chain has TRBV6-5 and TRBJ2-2; 8 bases are shared with TRBD1. Germline CDR1 is MNHEY and CDR2 is SVGAGI. Unmatched junction bases numbered 6, after V lost 5 bases and J lost 7 bases. This CDR3 is built from 14 residues. Here the CDR3 reads CASSRTGWGGELFF. The CDR3 DNA reads TGTGCCAGCAGTCGGACAGGGTGGGGCGGGGAGCTGTTTTTT.

The chain links TRBV2 to TRBJ2-2; TRBD2 agrees at 7 bases. The CDR3 totals 15 residues. The trim removed 8 bases at V and 12 bases at J, leaving 18 bases unmatched. In germline, CDR1 is SNHLY, CDR2 FYNNEI. The CDR3, as DNA: TGTGCCAGCCGAAACCGGCTAGCGGTTCGTGAGAAGCTGTTTTTT. Its translation: CASRNRLAVREKLFF.

This sequence joins TRBV5-1 and TRBJ2-1; TRBD2 agrees at 15 bases. Germline trimming cut 4 bases from V and 8 bases from J; bases unmatched to any gene: 4. Looked up from germline, CDR1 is SGHRS and CDR2 is YFSETQ. The length of the CDR3 is 15 residues. CDR3 in DNA: TGCGCCAGCAGCACGGGACTAGCGGGAGGTCATGAGCAGTTCTTC. Translating it yields CASSTGLAGGHEQFF.

The chain links TRBV12-3 or TRBV12-4 to TRBJ2-3; D unresolved. The CDR3 has 13 residues. Trimming cost V 5 bases and J 3 bases, with 9 bases left between them. CDR3: CASSPRLTDTQYF. The CDR3 nucleotides read TGTGCCAGCAGTCCGAGGCTTACAGATACGCAGTATTTT.

The chain uses TRBV4-1 and TRBJ2-7; 7 bases line up with TRBD1. Trimming took 0 bases from V and 6 from J; bases not matched to a gene: 5. The V gene's germline CDR1 is MGHRA and CDR2 YSYEKL. This CDR3 comprises 14 residues. The CDR3 region is CASSQDPGQFEQYF. CDR3 DNA: TGCGCCAGCAGCCAAGATCCGGGACAGTTCGAGCAGTACTTC.

The J gene is TRBJ2-4, the V gene TRBV2; D call uncertain. Looked up from germline, CDR1 is SNHLY and CDR2 is FYNNEI. CDR3 length: 11 residues. The V end lost 7 bases, the J end lost 7 bases, and 8 bases lay between the germline ends. The CDR3 DNA reads as TGTGCCAGCAAAGGTGTTAACATTCAGTACTTC. Its translation is CASKGVNIQYF.

This chain uses TRBV28 with TRBJ2-4, with D possibly matching TRBD2 (7 bases). CDR3 length equals 16 residues. V was clipped by 1 base and J by 9 bases, with 19 bases between them. Germline CDR1 is MDHEN and CDR2 is SYDVKM. CDR3 protein: CASSLSTGRSGGIQYF. The CDR3 DNA reads TGTGCCAGCAGTTTATCAACAGGGAGATCGGGAGGCATTCAGTACTTC.

A single count supports this clone. The chain carries TRBV28 and TRBJ1-2; D ambiguous. The CDR3 spans 12 residues. Germline V CDR1 and CDR2: MDHEN, SYDVKM. V was pared by 7 bases and J by 4 bases, with 10 bases between. The CDR3 here is CASKQNLYGYTF. The CDR3 nucleotides read TGTGCCAGCAAACAGAACCTCTATGGCTACACCTTC.

The chain uses TRBV4-2 and TRBJ1-1, with 7 bases that match TRBD1. V lost 4 bases to trimming and J lost 3 bases; unmatched junction nucleotides: 8. The CDR3 is 15 residues long. CDR1 LGHNA and CDR2 YNFKEQ come from the germline V gene. The CDR3 nucleotides are TGTGCCAGCAGCCTCCAGGACAGGTTGGACACTGAAGCTTTCTTT. Translating gives CASSLQDRLDTEAFF.

This sequence joins TRBV24-1 and TRBJ2-1; D unclear. This CDR3 contains 14 residues. Trimming removed 4 bases from V and 2 bases from J, with 8 bases in between. Germline-derived CDR1 and CDR2 are KGHDR and SFDVKD. The CDR3 is CATSETPPYNEQFF. Written as DNA, the CDR3 is TGTGCCACCAGTGAGACCCCGCCCTACAATGAGCAGTTCTTC.

This sequence joins TRBV27 and TRBJ2-1, with TRBD2 matching over 11 bases. The CDR3 is 15 residues long. Germline values: CDR1 MNHEY, CDR2 SMNVEV (reference sequence). The trim removed 5 bases at V and 6 bases at J, leaving 6 bases unmatched. This CDR3 reads CASSELAGVLNEQFF. CDR3 in DNA: TGTGCCAGCAGTGAACTAGCGGGAGTCCTCAATGAGCAGTTCTTC.

The chain recombines TRBV4-1 with TRBJ2-1, with D perhaps given as TRBD1 or TRBD2 (6 bases each). The ends were cut back, 6 bases at V and 4 bases at J, with 22 bases in the middle. This CDR3 is 17 amino acids long. Germline CDR1 reads MGHRA; CDR2 reads YSYEKL. CDR3 protein: CASSIPTRGRNYNEQFF. CDR3 in DNA: TGCGCCAGCAGTATACCTACCCGGGGGCGCAATTACAATGAGCAGTTCTTC.

This clone was seen a single time. The V call is TRBV6-5, the J call TRBJ1-2; 9 positions match TRBD1. Germline CDR1 and CDR2: MNHEY and SVGAGI. V trimming: 4 bases; J trimming: 5 bases; junction bases outside the gene matches: 5. CDR3 length: 14 amino acids. The CDR3 DNA follows: TGTGCCAGCAGTTTGGGACAGGGATCTTATGGCTACACCTTC. It translates to CASSLGQGSYGYTF.

This chain uses TRBV4-1 with TRBJ2-7; possibly TRBD1 or TRBD2 for D (6 bases each). Germline CDR1 MGHRA, CDR2 YSYEKL. V was cut by 0 bases and J by 4 bases, with 16 bases left in between. The CDR3 spans 16 residues. Here the CDR3 DNA reads TGCGCCAGCAGCCAAGATCAGGGGAGGTATCTATACGAGCAGTACTTC. Encoded protein: CASSQDQGRYLYEQYF.

The V and J genes are TRBV4-1 and TRBJ2-1; 10 bases line up with TRBD2. The CDR3 sequence is 14 residues long. CDR1 MGHRA and CDR2 YSYEKL come from the germline V gene. Trimming took 8 bases from V and 9 from J; bases not matched to a gene: 10. CDR3 protein: CASGPASGSAEQFF. DNA for the CDR3: TGCGCCAGCGGGCCGGCTAGCGGGAGTGCTGAGCAGTTCTTC.

The chain combines TRBV27 with TRBJ2-2; tentatively, D is TRBD1 or TRBD2 (5 bases each). The V end was cut by 11 bases, the J end by 7 bases, with 14 bases between. There are 12 residues in the CDR3. Germline V gene data show CDR1 as MNHEY and CDR2 as SMNVEV (reference sequence). CDR3 coding DNA: TGTGCCTCCTCGTGGGGGATCGGGGAGCTGTTTTTT. Translation: CASSWGIGELFF.